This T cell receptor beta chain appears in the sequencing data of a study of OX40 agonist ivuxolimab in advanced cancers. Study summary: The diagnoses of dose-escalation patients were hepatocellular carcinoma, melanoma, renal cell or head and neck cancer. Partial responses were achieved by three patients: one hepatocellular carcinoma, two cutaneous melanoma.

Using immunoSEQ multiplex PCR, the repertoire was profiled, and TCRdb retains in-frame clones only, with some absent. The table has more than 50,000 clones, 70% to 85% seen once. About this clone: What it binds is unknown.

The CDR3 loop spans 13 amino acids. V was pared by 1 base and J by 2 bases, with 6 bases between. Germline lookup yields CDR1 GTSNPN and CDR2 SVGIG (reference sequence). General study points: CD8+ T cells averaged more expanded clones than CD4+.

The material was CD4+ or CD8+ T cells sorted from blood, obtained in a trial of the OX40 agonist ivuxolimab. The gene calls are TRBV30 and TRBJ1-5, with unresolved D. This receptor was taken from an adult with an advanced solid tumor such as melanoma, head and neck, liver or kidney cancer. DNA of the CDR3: TGTGCCTGGAGTGGGACGGGCAATCAGCCCCAGCATTTT. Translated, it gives CAWSGTGNQPQHF.